This TCR beta chain originates from a study of T cell responses to AZD1222 COVID-19 vaccine. From germline, CDR1 is SGHNT and CDR2 YYREEE (reference sequence). CDR3 length: 12 residues. The germline V and J ends were trimmed by 3 bases and 8 bases, with 6 bases remaining between them. The table came from immunoSEQ multiplex PCR; TCRdb's copy has only in-frame clones and leaves some out. The sample carries about 150,000 clones, 70% to 90% recorded once. The TCR comes from an adult in good health. V gene TRBV5-4 combines with J gene TRBJ1-6; D not certain. The sequences come from peripheral blood, collected on day 0 of MenACWY control vaccination. This CDR3 is CASSSQDSPLHF. The DNA of the CDR3 is TGTGCCAGCAGCTCTCAGGATTCACCCCTCCACTTT.